Sequencing of this TCR beta chain was carried out in a study of T cells in women clearing cervical HPV infection. In the study overall: Controls' single incident HPV16 infection cleared within 12 months without precancer.

The CDR3 totals 13 residues. V lost 11 bases and J lost 0, with 13 bases in between. Per germline, CDR1 LNHDA and CDR2 SQIVND (reference sequence). Overall study findings and caveats: TRBV6-7 abundance was lower in cases than controls (around 0.1% versus 0.15%). T-cell numbers per sample were unknown and may explain richness differences.

The protocol was immunoSEQ multiplex PCR, while the TCRdb copy is restricted to in-frame clones and leaves out a portion. Reported are roughly 40,000 clones; the ten largest clones contain about 1.2%. On this clone itself: The antigen is unknown. Sequencing ends 3 residues short of the CDR3 end; the germline J gene provides the rest.

Cervical HPV DNA detected by MY09/MY11 PCR, typed by dot-blot. What was sequenced was blood buffy coat. This TCR was sampled from a woman aged 18-70 years with a cervical HPV16 infection that either progressed to CIN3+ or cleared (not recorded which). The chain employs TRBV19 and TRBJ1-2; D might be TRBD1 (5 bases). The sequenced CDR3 bases are TGTGCCGGGAGGGGAACTGCTAACTATGGC. This codes for CAGRGTANYG. The entire CDR3 sequence reads CAGRGTANYGYTF. Together with reference TRBV19 and TRBJ1-2, the CDR3 gives the full variable domain: DGGITQSPKYLFRKEGQNVTLSCEQNLNHDAMYWYRQDPGQGLRLIYYSQIVNDFQKGDIAEGYSVSREKKESFPLTVTSAQKNPTAFYLCAGRGTANYGYTFGSGTRLTVV.